This T cell receptor (beta chain) was sequenced in a study of T cell repertoires in cytomegalovirus infection. The wider study: CMV epitopes in the study were HLA-C-restricted (recently identified) and HLA-B-restricted (well studied).

TCRdb re-called the reads through MiXCR, storing one row per CDR3 protein. The sample has about 770,000 distinct CDR3 sequences; 25% to 30% are singletons. This CDR3 has 15 residues. CDR1 and CDR2 from the germline V gene are MNHEY and SMNVEV (reference sequence). The V end lost 3 bases, the J end lost 3 bases, and 12 bases lay between the germline ends. A few counts support this clonotype. Its cognate antigen is unknown. The sample here was cultured CD8+ T cells from PBMCs, taken from culture after CMV antigen stimulation. The sequence came from a human donor in good health (CMV status not recorded). Some clones in this sample may be carry-over from other donors' samples. This sequence joins TRBV27 and TRBJ2-1; D is undetermined. The CDR3 spells CASSLTVTVYNEQFF. Here the CDR3 DNA reads TGTGCCAGCAGTTTGACGGTAACGGTCTACAATGAGCAGTTCTTC.